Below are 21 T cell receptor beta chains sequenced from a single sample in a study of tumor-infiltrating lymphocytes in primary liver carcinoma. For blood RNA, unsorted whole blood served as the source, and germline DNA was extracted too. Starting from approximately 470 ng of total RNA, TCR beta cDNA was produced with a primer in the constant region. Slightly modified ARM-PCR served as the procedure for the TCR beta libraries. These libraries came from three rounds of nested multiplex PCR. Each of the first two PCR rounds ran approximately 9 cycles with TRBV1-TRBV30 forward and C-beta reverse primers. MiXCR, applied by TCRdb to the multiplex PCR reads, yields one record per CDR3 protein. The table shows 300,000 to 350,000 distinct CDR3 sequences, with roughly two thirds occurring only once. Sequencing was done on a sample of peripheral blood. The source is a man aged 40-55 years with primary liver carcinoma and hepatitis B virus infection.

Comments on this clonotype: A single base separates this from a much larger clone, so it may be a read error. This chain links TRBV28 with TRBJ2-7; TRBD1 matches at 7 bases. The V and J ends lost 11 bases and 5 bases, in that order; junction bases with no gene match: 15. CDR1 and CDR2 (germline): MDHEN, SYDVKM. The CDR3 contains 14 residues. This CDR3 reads CAVRKGQRSHEQYF. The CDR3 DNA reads TGTGCCGTCCGGAAGGGACAGAGAAGCCACGAGCAGTACTTC.

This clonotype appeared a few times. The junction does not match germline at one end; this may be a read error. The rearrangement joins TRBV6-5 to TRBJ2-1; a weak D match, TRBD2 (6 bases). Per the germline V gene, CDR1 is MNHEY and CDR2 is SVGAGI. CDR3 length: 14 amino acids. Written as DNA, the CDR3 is TGTTCCAGCAGCGAGGAAACTGGAAGCGGAGGGAAGTTCTTC. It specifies CSSSEETGSGGKFF.

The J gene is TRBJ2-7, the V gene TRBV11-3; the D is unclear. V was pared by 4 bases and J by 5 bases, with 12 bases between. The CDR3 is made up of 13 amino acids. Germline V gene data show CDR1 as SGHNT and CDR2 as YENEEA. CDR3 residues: CASSSAVHHEQYF. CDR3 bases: TGTGCCAGCAGCTCAGCAGTCCATCACGAGCAGTACTTC.

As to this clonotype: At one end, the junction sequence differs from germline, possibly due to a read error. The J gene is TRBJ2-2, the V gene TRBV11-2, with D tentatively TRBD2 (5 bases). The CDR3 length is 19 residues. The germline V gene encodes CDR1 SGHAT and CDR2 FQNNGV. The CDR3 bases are TGTGCCAGTAGCCCCGAGAACGCTGGGGTAGATGGGAACGCCGGGGAGCTGTTTTTC. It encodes CASSPENAGVDGNAGELFF. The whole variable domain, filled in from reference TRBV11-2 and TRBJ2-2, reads EAGVAQSPRYKIIEKRQSVAFWCNPISGHATLYWYQQILGQGPKLLIQFQNNGVVDDSQLPKDRFSAERLKGVDSTLKIQPAKLEDSAVYLCASSPENAGVDGNAGELFFGEGSRLTVL.

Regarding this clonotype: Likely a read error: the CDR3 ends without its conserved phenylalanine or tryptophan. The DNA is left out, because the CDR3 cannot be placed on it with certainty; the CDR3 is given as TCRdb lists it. The CDR3 is CASSLFPSGSGANVMTS. The V gene is TRBV11-2, the J gene TRBJ2-6. In germline, CDR1 is SGHAT, CDR2 FQNNGV. The CDR3 is made up of 17 amino acids, end residues included.

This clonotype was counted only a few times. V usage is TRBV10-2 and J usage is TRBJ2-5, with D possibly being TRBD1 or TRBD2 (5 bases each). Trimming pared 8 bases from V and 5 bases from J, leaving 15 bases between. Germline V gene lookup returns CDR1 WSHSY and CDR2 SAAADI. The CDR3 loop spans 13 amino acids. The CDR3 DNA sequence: TGCGCCAGCGGGGGTCAAACTAGGGAGACCCAGTACTTC. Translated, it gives CASGGQTRETQYF.

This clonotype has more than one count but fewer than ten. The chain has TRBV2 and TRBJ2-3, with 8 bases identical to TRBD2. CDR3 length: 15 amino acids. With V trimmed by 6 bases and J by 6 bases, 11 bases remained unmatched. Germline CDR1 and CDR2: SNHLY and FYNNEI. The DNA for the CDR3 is TGTGCCAGCAGGCAACCGAGCGGGAGCCGTGATACGCAGTATTTT. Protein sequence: CASRQPSGSRDTQYF.

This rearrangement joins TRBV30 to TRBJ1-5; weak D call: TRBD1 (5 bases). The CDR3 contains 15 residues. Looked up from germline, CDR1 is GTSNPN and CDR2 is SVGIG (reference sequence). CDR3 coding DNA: TGTGCACTGACAACCGGGGGTAGGGGCAATCAGCCCCAGCATTTT. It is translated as CALTTGGRGNQPQHF.

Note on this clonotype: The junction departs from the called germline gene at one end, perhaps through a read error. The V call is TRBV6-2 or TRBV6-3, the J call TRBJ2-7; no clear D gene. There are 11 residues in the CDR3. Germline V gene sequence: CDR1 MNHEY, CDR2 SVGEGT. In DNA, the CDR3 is TGTGCCAGCAGTCTGACCTACAAGCAATACTTC. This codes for CASSLTYKQYF.

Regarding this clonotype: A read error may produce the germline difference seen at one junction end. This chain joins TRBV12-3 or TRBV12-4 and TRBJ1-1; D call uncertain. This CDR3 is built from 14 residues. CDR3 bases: TGTGCCAGCAGTTTGGTCGTGCTCAACACTGAAGCTTTCTTC. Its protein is CASSLVVLNTEAFF.

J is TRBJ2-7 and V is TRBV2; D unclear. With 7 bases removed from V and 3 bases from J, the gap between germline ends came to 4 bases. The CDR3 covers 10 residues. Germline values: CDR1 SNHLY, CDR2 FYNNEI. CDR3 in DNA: TGTGCCAGCAAGGGCTACGAGCAGTACTTC. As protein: CASKGYEQYF. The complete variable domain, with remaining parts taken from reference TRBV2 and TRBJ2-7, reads EPEVTQTPSHQVTQMGQEVILRCVPISNHLYFYWYRQILGQKVEFLVSFYNNEISEKSEIFDDQFSVERPDGSNFTLKIRSTKLEDSAMYFCASKGYEQYFGPGTRLTVT.

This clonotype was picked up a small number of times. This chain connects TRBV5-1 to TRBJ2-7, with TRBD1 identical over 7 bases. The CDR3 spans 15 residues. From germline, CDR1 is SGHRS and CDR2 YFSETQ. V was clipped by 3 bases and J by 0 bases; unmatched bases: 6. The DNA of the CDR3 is TGCGCCAGCAGCTCGGGACAGCAAAGCTCCTACGAGCAGTACTTC. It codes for CASSSGQQSSYEQYF.

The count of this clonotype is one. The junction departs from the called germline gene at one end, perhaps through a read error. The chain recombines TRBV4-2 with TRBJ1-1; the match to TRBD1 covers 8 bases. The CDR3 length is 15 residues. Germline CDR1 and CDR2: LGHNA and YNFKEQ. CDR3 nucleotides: TGTGCCAGCAGCCAAGTTTTATCAGGGGGCACTGAATCTTTCTTT. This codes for CASSQVLSGGTESFF.

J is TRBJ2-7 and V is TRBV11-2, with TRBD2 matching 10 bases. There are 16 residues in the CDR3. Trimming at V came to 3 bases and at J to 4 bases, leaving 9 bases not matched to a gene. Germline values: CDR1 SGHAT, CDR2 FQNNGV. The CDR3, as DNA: TGTGCCAGCAGCTTCGGTGGGTTTAGCGGGAGGTACGAGCAGTACTTC. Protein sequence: CASSFGGFSGRYEQYF.

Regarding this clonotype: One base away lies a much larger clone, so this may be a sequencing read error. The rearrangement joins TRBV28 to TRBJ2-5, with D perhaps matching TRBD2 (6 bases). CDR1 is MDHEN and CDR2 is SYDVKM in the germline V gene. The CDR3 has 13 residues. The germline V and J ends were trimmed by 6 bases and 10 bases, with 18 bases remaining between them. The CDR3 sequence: CASSQRDSGIQYF. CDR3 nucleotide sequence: TGTGCCAGCAGCCAACGGGACTCGGGGATCCAGTACTTC.

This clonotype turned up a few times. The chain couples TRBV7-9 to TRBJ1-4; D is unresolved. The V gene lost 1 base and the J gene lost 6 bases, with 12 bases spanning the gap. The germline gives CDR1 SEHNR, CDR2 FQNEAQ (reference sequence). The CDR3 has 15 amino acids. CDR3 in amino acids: CASSLGSGIYEKLFF. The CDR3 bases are TGTGCCAGCAGCTTAGGGTCCGGGATCTATGAAAAACTGTTTTTT. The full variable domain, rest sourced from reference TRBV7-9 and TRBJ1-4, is DTGVSQNPRHKITKRGQNVTFRCDPISEHNRLYWYRQTLGQGPEFLTYFQNEAQLEKSRLLSDRFSAERPKGSFSTLEIQRTEQGDSAMYLCASSLGSGIYEKLFFGSGTQLSVL.

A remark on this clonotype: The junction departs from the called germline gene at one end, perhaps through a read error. This CDR3 reads CPSSQVGTGNTGELFF. In DNA, the CDR3 is TGTCCCAGCAGCCAGGTCGGGACAGGGAACACCGGGGAGCTGTTTTTT. The rearrangement links TRBV4-2 to TRBJ2-2; 8 bases are shared with TRBD1. Germline CDR1 is LGHNA and CDR2 is YNFKEQ. CDR3 length: 16 amino acids.

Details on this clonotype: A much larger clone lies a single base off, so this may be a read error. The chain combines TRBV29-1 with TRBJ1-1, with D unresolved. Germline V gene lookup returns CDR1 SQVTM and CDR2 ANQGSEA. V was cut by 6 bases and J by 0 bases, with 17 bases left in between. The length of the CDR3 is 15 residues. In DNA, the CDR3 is TGCAGCGTGACCCGGGGAATTTCCATGAACACTGAAGCTTTCTTT. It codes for CSVTRGISMNTEAFF.

The CDR3 protein is CASRLGGNQPQHF. For the CDR3, the DNA is TGTGCCAGCAGGCTAGGTGGCAATCAGCCCCAGCATTTT. The V call is TRBV28, the J call TRBJ1-5; D is ambiguous. Trimming cost V 6 bases and J 2 bases, with 8 bases left between them. This CDR3 is built from 13 residues. Germline CDR1 is MDHEN and CDR2 is SYDVKM.

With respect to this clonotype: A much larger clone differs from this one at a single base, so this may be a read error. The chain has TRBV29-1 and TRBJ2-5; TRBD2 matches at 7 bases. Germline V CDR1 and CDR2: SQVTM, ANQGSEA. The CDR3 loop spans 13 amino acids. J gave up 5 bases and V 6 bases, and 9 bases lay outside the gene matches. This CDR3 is CSVYGGSGETQYF. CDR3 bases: TGCAGCGTCTACGGGGGGTCGGGGGAGACCCAGTACTTC.

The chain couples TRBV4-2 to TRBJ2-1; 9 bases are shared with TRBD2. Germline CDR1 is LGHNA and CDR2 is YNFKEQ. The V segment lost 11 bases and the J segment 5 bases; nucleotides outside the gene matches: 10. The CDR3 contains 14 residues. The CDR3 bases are TGTGCCGCGGGAGGGTTGGGCGGGGACAATGAGCAGTTCTTC. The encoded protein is CAAGGLGGDNEQFF.